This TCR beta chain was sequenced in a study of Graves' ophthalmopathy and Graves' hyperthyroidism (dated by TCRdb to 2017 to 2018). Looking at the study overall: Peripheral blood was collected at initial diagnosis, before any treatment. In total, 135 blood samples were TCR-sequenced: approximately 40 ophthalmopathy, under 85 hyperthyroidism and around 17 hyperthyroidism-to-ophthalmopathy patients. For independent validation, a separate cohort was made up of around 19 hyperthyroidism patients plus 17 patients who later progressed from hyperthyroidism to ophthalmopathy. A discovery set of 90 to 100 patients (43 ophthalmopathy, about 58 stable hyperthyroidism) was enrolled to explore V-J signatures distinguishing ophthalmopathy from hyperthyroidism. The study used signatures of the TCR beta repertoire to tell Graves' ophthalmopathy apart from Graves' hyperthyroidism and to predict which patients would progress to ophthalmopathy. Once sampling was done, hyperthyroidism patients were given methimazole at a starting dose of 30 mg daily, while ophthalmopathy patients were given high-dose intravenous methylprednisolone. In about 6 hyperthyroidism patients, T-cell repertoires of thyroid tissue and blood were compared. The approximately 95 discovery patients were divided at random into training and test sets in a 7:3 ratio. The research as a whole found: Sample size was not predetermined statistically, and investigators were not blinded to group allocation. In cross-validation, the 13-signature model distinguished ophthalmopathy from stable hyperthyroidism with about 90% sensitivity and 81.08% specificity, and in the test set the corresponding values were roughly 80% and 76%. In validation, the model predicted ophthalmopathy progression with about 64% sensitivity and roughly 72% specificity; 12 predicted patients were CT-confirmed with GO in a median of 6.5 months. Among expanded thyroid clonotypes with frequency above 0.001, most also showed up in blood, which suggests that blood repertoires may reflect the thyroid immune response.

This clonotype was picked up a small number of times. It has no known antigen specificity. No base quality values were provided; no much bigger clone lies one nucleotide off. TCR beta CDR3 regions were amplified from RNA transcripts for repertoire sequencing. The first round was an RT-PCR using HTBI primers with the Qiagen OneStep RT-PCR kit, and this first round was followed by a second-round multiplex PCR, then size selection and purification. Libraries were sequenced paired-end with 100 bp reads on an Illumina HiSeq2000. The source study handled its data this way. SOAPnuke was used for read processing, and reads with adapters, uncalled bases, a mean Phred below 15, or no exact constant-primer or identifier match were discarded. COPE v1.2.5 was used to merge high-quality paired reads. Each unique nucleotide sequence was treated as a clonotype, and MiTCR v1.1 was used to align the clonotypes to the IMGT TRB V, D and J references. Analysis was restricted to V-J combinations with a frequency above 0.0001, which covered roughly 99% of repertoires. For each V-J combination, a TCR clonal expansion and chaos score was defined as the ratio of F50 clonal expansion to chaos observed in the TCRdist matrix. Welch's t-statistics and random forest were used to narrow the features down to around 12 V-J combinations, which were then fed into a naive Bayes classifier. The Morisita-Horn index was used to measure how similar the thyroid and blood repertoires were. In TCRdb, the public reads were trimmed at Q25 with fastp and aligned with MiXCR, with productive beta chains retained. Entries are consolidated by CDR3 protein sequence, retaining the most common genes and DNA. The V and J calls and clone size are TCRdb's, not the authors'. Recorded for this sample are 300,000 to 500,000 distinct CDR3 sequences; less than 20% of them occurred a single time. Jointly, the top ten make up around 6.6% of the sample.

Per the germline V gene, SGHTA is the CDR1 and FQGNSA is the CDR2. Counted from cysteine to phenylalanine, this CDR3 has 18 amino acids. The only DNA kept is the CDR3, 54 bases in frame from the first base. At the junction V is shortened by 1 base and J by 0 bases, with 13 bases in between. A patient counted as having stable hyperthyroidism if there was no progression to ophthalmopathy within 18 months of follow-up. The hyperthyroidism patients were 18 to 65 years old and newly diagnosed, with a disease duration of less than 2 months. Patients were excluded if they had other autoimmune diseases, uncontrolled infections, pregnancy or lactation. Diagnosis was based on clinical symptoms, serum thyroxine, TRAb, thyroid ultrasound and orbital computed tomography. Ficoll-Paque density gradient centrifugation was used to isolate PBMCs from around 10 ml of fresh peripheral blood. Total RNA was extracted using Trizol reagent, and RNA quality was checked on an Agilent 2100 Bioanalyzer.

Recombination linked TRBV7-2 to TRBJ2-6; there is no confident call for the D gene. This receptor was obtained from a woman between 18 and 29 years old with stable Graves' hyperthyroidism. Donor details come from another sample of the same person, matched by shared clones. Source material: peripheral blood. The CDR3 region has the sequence CASSLGQAGYSGANVLTF. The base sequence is TGTGCCAGCAGCTTAGGGCAGGCTGGTTACTCTGGGGCCAACGTCCTGACTTTC.